The 23 T cell receptor beta chains listed next were all sequenced from one sample in a study of T-cell memory formation after mild COVID-19. Each CDR3 protein is one row after TCRdb ran MiXCR on the 5' RACE reads. The table lists roughly 150,000 distinct CDR3 sequences, roughly 15% of them singletons. The sample taken for sequencing was PBMCs or a T cell subset sorted from them (not recorded which). Every receptor here comes from an adult woman who had mild COVID-19 (a few samples of this study predate the infection). Cell type and time point are not known.

The chain links TRBV20-1 to TRBJ2-7, with D perhaps being TRBD1 or TRBD2 (6 bases each). CDR1 and CDR2 from the germline V gene are DFQATT and SNEGSKA (reference sequence). V was shortened by 0 bases and J by 4 bases, with 16 bases between the two germline ends. The CDR3 spans 15 residues. Here the CDR3 reads CSARDQEGDFYEQYF. The CDR3 DNA is TGCAGTGCTAGAGATCAGGAGGGGGACTTTTACGAGCAGTACTTC.

This clonotype was detected only a few times. The chain uses TRBV19 and TRBJ2-3, with D perhaps assigned TRBD1 or TRBD2 (6 bases each). This CDR3 is built from 14 residues. Trimming left V 6 bases short and J 0 bases short, with 10 bases between. CDR1 and CDR2 (germline): LNHDA, SQIVND (reference sequence). The CDR3 sequence is CASRGGTSTDTQYF. DNA of the CDR3: TGTGCCAGTAGAGGGGGGACTAGCACAGATACGCAGTATTTT.

The CDR3 nucleotides read TGTGCCAGCAGTGTTGACAGCTTCACAGATACGCAGTATTTT. This gives the protein CASSVDSFTDTQYF. The chain links TRBV2 to TRBJ2-3; D might be TRBD1 (5 bases). The V end was cut by 4 bases, the J end by 2 bases, with 10 bases between. The CDR3 is made up of 14 amino acids. Germline assignment: CDR1 SNHLY and CDR2 FYNNEI.

The V call is TRBV2, the J call TRBJ2-1; 12 bases align to TRBD2. Trimming took 5 bases from V and 0 from J; bases not matched to a gene: 11. Looked up from germline, CDR1 is SNHLY and CDR2 is FYNNEI. This CDR3 is built from 19 residues. In nucleotides, the CDR3 is TGTGCCAGCAGTTATGCCCGGACTAGCGGGAACCCCTCCTACAATGAGCAGTTCTTC. Its protein product is CASSYARTSGNPSYNEQFF.

The chain has TRBV5-1 and TRBJ2-7; possible D gene TRBD1, 6 bases. This CDR3 has 13 amino acids. Germline CDR1 and CDR2: SGHRS and YFSETQ. The V end was cut by 3 bases, the J end by 7 bases, with 14 bases between. This CDR3 is CASSSIQGDEQYF. The DNA of the CDR3 is TGCGCCAGCAGCTCCATACAGGGTGATGAGCAGTACTTC.

The genes are TRBV20-1 and TRBJ2-7; D remains unclear. Trimming left V 1 base short and J 3 bases short, with 10 bases between. The CDR3 contains 13 residues. Germline values: CDR1 DFQATT, CDR2 SNEGSKA (reference sequence). DNA of the CDR3: TGCAGTGCTAGAGGCCATGTAGGCTACGAGCAGTACTTC. This sequence encodes CSARGHVGYEQYF.

This clonotype was seen only a few times. The gene calls are TRBV27 and TRBJ2-5, with 8 nucleotides matching TRBD2. V lost 4 bases and J lost 0; bases outside the gene matches: 4. The length of the CDR3 is 15 residues. The V gene's germline CDR1 is MNHEY and CDR2 SMNVEV (reference sequence). This chain's CDR3 is CASSWYSGDQETQYF. In DNA form, the CDR3 reads TGTGCCAGCAGTTGGTATAGCGGGGACCAAGAGACCCAGTACTTC.

This rearrangement joins TRBV7-9 to TRBJ2-1, with TRBD2 identical over 12 bases. V gave up 5 bases and J gave up 8 bases; unmatched junction bases: 4. CDR3 length: 14 amino acids. Germline V gene sequence: CDR1 SEHNR, CDR2 FQNEAQ (reference sequence). In DNA, the CDR3 is TGTGCCAGCAGCCTGACTAGCGGGAGCGATGAGCAGTTCTTC. Encoded protein: CASSLTSGSDEQFF.

This clonotype has more than one count but fewer than ten. The chain has TRBV4-3 and TRBJ2-7; D is possibly TRBD1 (6 bases). In germline, CDR1 is LGHNA, CDR2 YSLEER. The CDR3 has 14 residues. V gave up 1 base and J gave up 11 bases, with 18 bases separating them. Here the CDR3 reads CASSQGITGSVEYF. The DNA of the CDR3 is TGCGCCAGCAGCCAAGGGATTACAGGGTCCGTGGAGTACTTC.

The table lists this clonotype with many counts. V is TRBV10-3 and J is TRBJ2-6; a possible D gene is TRBD1 (5 bases). Between the trimmed V and J ends, which lost 10 bases and 0 bases, there was a span of 13 bases. The CDR3 spans 15 residues. Germline V CDR1 and CDR2: ENHRY, SYGVKD. The CDR3: CATAPQGSGANVLTF. CDR3 sequence (DNA): TGTGCCACCGCACCCCAGGGCTCTGGGGCCAACGTCCTGACTTTC.

This clonotype has a handful of counts. V is TRBV5-6 and J is TRBJ2-7; a weak D match, TRBD2 (7 bases). Germline V gene lookup returns CDR1 SGHDT and CDR2 YYEEEE. V lost 9 bases, J lost 0 bases, and 16 bases lay in between. This CDR3 is built from 14 residues. CDR3 in DNA: TGTGCCACCGGGAGGACAGCGAGCTCCTACGAGCAGTACTTC. Translation gives CATGRTASSYEQYF.

J is TRBJ2-1 and V is TRBV6-5; tentative D call: TRBD1 (6 bases). Germline V gene lookup returns CDR1 MNHEY and CDR2 SVGAGI. Between the trimmed V and J ends, which lost 6 bases and 2 bases, there was a span of 11 bases. The CDR3 has 14 residues. CDR3 sequence: CASRQTGPYNEQFF. The CDR3 DNA reads as TGTGCCAGCAGACAGACAGGACCCTACAATGAGCAGTTCTTC.

This clonotype showed up just a few times. This chain links TRBV18 with TRBJ1-5, with 7 bases aligning to TRBD1. Looked up from germline, CDR1 is KGHSH and CDR2 is LQKENI. The CDR3 has 18 amino acids. V lost 2 bases and J lost 0; bases outside the gene matches: 10. The CDR3 loop reads CASSPIRQGSYSNQPQHF. CDR3 sequence (DNA): TGTGCCAGCTCACCAATCAGACAGGGATCTTATAGCAATCAGCCCCAGCATTTT.

There are many counts of this clonotype. The V gene is TRBV5-1, the J gene TRBJ2-1, with 9 bases that match TRBD2. With 2 bases clipped from V and 7 bases from J, the junction kept 10 bases outside the gene matches. This CDR3 is 16 amino acids long. Germline CDR1 is SGHRS and CDR2 is YFSETQ. The CDR3 DNA sequence: TGCGCCAGCAGCTTTGAACCAGCGGGGGGAAGTAATGAGCAGTTCTTC. Translating gives CASSFEPAGGSNEQFF.

This clonotype was recorded many times. The gene calls are TRBV12-3 or TRBV12-4 and TRBJ2-2; 10 nucleotides align to TRBD2. Germline trimming cut 4 bases from V and 1 base from J; bases unmatched to any gene: 18. The CDR3 loop spans 21 amino acids. The CDR3 loop is CASSSPLILAGGQLNTGELFF. DNA of the CDR3: TGTGCCAGCAGTTCCCCCCTAATATTAGCGGGGGGCCAACTGAACACCGGGGAGCTGTTTTTT.

The chain recombines TRBV28 with TRBJ1-2; no definite D call. CDR3 size: 13 residues. Germline lookup yields CDR1 MDHEN and CDR2 SYDVKM. V lost 6 bases, J lost 6 bases, and 14 bases lay in between. CDR3 sequence: CASRPMSRDGYTF. The CDR3 DNA reads as TGTGCCAGCAGGCCTATGTCCCGGGATGGCTACACCTTC.

This clonotype was seen a handful of times. V usage is TRBV6-5 and J usage is TRBJ2-5; D gene unclear. Trimming cost V 5 bases and J 5 bases, with 24 bases left between them. The germline V gene encodes CDR1 MNHEY and CDR2 SVGAGI. The CDR3 is 17 amino acids. The CDR3 loop reads CASSTTPPRLPPETQYF. CDR3 DNA: TGTGCCAGCAGTACGACACCTCCTCGACTCCCGCCGGAGACCCAGTACTTC.

The chain employs TRBV28 and TRBJ2-7; the D call may be TRBD1 or TRBD2 (5 bases each). The V gene lost 3 bases and the J gene lost 2 bases, with 14 bases spanning the gap. This CDR3 region has 15 residues. CDR1 is MDHEN and CDR2 is SYDVKM in the germline V gene. CDR3: CASSFTGRRPYEQYF. CDR3 DNA sequence: TGTGCCAGCAGTTTCACGGGACGTCGCCCCTACGAGCAGTACTTC.

This clonotype was seen a few times. The J gene is TRBJ1-3, the V gene TRBV7-9; D uncertain. The CDR3 length is 17 residues. The V end was cut by 0 bases, the J end by 0 bases, with 12 bases between. Germline V lookup: CDR1 SEHNR, CDR2 FQNEAQ (reference sequence). The DNA for the CDR3 is TGTGCCAGCAGCTTAGCGTCGGGTAACCCCTCTGGAAACACCATATATTTT. It yields the protein CASSLASGNPSGNTIYF.

The sample holds a few counts of this clonotype. The V gene is TRBV3-1, the J gene TRBJ2-3, with 10 positions matching TRBD2. CDR3 length: 19 residues. Trimming took 4 bases from V and 1 from J; bases not matched to a gene: 14. CDR1 is LGHDT and CDR2 is YNNKEL in the germline V gene (reference sequence). CDR3 DNA: TGTGCCAGCAGCCCAGTCCCGGGACTAGCGACGATTCGCACAGATACGCAGTATTTT. Encoded protein: CASSPVPGLATIRTDTQYF.

This clonotype was found many times. The chain has TRBV12-3 or TRBV12-4 and TRBJ1-3; 8 positions match TRBD1. The V segment lost 10 bases and the J segment 0 bases; nucleotides outside the gene matches: 20. The CDR3 extends over 19 amino acids. CDR3 sequence: CATSRPHGTGSSSGNTIYF. The CDR3 DNA is TGTGCCACCTCGAGACCACACGGGACAGGATCCAGCTCTGGAAACACCATATATTTT.

V usage is TRBV5-1 and J usage is TRBJ2-7; TRBD1 is a possible D gene (6 bases). The V end was cut by 7 bases, the J end by 1 base, with 12 bases between. This CDR3 has 13 amino acids. From germline, CDR1 is SGHRS and CDR2 YFSETQ. The CDR3 loop reads CASGTGSSYEQYF. CDR3 DNA: TGCGCCAGCGGAACAGGGTCATCCTACGAGCAGTACTTC.

The chain is built from TRBV4-3 and TRBJ2-6; D remains ambiguous. The germline gives CDR1 LGHNA, CDR2 YSLEER. There are 16 residues in the CDR3. Trimming shortened V by 7 bases and J by 0 bases, and 13 bases separated the two germline ends. CDR3 region: CASTWGSRSGANVLTF. The DNA of the CDR3 is TGCGCCAGCACCTGGGGAAGCCGCTCTGGGGCCAACGTCCTGACTTTC.